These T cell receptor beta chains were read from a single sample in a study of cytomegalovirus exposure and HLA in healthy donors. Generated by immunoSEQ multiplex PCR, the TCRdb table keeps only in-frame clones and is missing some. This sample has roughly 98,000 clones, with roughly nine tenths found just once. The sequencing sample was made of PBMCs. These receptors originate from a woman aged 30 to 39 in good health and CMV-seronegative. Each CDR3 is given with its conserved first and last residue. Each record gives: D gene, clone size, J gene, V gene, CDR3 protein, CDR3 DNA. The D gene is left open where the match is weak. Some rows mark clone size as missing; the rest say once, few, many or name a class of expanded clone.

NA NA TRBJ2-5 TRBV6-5 CASSQNPGETQYF TGTGCCAGCAGCCAGAATCCCGGGGAGACCCAGTACTTC
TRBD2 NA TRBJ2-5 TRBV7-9 CASSRTSGGLETQYF TGTGCCAGCAGCCGGACTAGCGGGGGGCTGGAGACCCAGTACTTC
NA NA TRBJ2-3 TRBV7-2 CASRPGGYTDTQYF TGTGCCAGCAGGCCCGGCGGATACACAGATACGCAGTATTTT
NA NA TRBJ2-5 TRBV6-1 CASSEVREETQYF TGTGCCAGCAGTGAAGTCAGGGAAGAGACCCAGTACTTC
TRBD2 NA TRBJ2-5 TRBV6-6 CASRAGGGKETQYF TGTGCCAGCAGGGCGGGAGGAGGAAAAGAGACCCAGTACTTC
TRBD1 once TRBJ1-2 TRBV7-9 CASSLTRGAGTGEDYGYTF TGTGCCAGCAGCCTAACCCGCGGCGCCGGGACAGGGGAGGACTATGGCTACACCTTC
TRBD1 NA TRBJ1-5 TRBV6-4 CASSGQGGSQPQHF TGTGCCAGCAGTGGACAGGGGGGCTCTCAGCCCCAGCATTTT
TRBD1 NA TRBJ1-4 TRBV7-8 CASSLYFRETGAGEKLFF TGTGCCAGCAGCTTATACTTCAGGGAGACAGGGGCGGGTGAAAAACTGTTTTTT
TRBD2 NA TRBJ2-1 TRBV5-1 CASSLVSGGFGNEQFF TGCGCCAGCAGCTTGGTCTCGGGAGGCTTTGGGAATGAGCAGTTCTTC
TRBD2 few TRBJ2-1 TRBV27 CASRHFPPSQSGDEQFF TGTGCCAGCAGACACTTCCCCCCTAGCCAAAGCGGGGATGAGCAGTTCTTC
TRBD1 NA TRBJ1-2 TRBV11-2 CASSLGTEKGYTF TGTGCCAGCAGCCTAGGGACAGAGAAAGGCTACACCTTC
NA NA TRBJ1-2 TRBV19 CASSIIRDSYVGGYTF TGTGCAAGTAGTATAATCAGGGACTCCTATGTCGGGGGCTACACCTTC
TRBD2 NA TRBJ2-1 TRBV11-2 CASSPSRVAGNEQFF TGTGCCAGCAGCCCCTCTCGGGTAGCGGGTAATGAGCAGTTCTTC
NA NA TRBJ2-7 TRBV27 CASSLSGILAYEQYF TGTGCCAGCAGTTTATCCGGGATCCTAGCGTACGAGCAGTACTTC
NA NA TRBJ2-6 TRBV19 CASTHGQSGANVLTF TGTGCCAGTACCCACGGACAGTCTGGGGCCAACGTCCTGACTTTC
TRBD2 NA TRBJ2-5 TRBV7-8 CASSPRAGGGETQYF TGTGCCAGCAGCCCGCGAGCGGGAGGAGGTGAGACCCAGTACTTC
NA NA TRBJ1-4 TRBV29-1 CSLRVAGNEKLFF TGCAGCTTAAGGGTGGCAGGGAATGAAAAACTGTTTTTT
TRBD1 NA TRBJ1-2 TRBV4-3 CASSQDALQGANYGYTF TGCGCCAGCAGCCAAGACGCCCTTCAGGGGGCGAACTATGGCTACACCTTC
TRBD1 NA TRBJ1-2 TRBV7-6 CASTPIAGRGSYGYTF TGTGCCAGCACCCCAATCGCGGGCAGGGGGTCCTATGGCTACACCTTC
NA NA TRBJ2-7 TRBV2 CARRHRDEQYF TGTGCCAGACGCCACAGGGACGAGCAGTACTTC
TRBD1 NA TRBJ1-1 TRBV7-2 CASSLVRTGSTEAFF TGTGCCAGCAGCTTAGTCAGGACAGGGAGCACTGAAGCTTTCTTT
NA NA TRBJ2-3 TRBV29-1 CSVDRGGADTQYF TGCAGCGTTGATAGGGGGGGAGCAGATACGCAGTATTTT
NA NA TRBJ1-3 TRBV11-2 CASSLAGSSSGNTIYF TGTGCCAGCAGCTTAGCTGGTTCCAGCTCTGGAAACACCATATATTTT
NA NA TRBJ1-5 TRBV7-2 CASSVTSLNQPQHF TGTGCCAGCAGCGTCACCTCTCTAAATCAGCCCCAGCATTTT
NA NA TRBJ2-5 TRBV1 CTSSQGPSGDQETQYF TGCACCAGCAGCCAAGGGCCTAGCGGGGACCAAGAGACCCAGTACTTC
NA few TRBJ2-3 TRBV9 CASSPFPTANTDTQYF TGTGCCAGCAGCCCTTTCCCGACAGCTAACACAGATACGCAGTATTTT
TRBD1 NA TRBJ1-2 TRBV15 CATRGQRDNYGYTF TGTGCCACCAGGGGACAGAGAGATAACTATGGCTACACCTTC
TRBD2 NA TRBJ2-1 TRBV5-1 CASSLVASGRGEQFF TGCGCCAGCAGCTTGGTGGCTAGCGGGAGAGGGGAGCAGTTCTTC
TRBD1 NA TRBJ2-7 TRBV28 CASSFKDRVYEQYF TGTGCCAGCAGTTTTAAGGACAGGGTCTACGAGCAGTACTTC
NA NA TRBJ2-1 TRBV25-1 CASSDTGRGANEQFF TGTGCCAGCAGTGACACAGGCCGAGGTGCCAATGAGCAGTTCTTC
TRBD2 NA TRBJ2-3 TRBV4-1 CASSRQAGEGDTQYF TGCGCCAGCAGCCGCCAAGCGGGGGAGGGCGATACGCAGTATTTT
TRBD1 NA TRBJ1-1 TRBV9 CASSGLDRGTEAFF TGTGCCAGCAGCGGCTTAGACAGGGGCACTGAAGCTTTCTTT
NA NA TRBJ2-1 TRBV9 CASSYSGNNEQFF TGTGCCAGCAGTTATTCGGGGAACAATGAGCAGTTCTTC
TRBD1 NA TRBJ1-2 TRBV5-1 CASSLAFPGQIYGYTF TGCGCCAGCAGCTTGGCGTTCCCGGGACAGATTTATGGCTACACCTTC
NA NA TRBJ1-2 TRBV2 CASDGGPGGYTF TGTGCCAGCGATGGAGGCCCGGGGGGCTACACCTTC
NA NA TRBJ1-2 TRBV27 CASSLSLGAPDGYTF TGTGCCAGCAGTTTATCGTTGGGGGCCCCCGATGGCTACACCTTC
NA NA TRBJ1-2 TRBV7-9 CASRLAGDYGYTF TGTGCCAGCAGACTTGCCGGGGACTATGGCTACACCTTC
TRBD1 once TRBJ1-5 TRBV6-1 CASSEMGQSSNQPQHF TGTGCCAGCAGTGAAATGGGACAGAGTAGCAATCAGCCCCAGCATTTT
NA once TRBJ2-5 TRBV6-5 CASSPDRRETQYF TGTGCCAGCAGCCCTGACAGGAGGGAGACCCAGTACTTC
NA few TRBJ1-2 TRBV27 CASSPQGTNYGYTF TGTGCCAGCAGTCCACAGGGTACTAACTATGGCTACACCTTC
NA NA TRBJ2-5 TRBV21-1 CASSPLRTSGSLRETQYF TGTGCCAGCAGCCCCCTAAGGACTAGCGGGAGCTTGCGAGAGACCCAGTACTTC
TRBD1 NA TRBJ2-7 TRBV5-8 CANGQGGYEQYF TGTGCCAACGGACAGGGGGGCTACGAGCAGTACTTC
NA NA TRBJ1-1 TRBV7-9 CASSLAGGPNTEAFF TGTGCCAGCAGCTTAGCGGGGGGGCCTAACACTGAAGCTTTCTTT
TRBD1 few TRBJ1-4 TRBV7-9 CASSLPRTGGTNEKLFF TGTGCCAGCAGCTTACCGAGGACAGGGGGAACTAATGAAAAACTGTTTTTT
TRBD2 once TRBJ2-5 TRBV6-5 CASKIGLAGETQYF TGTGCCAGCAAAATCGGACTAGCGGGAGAGACCCAGTACTTC
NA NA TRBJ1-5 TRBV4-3 CASSQGAASNQPQHF TGCGCCAGCAGCCAAGGGGCAGCTAGCAATCAGCCCCAGCATTTT
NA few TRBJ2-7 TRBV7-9 CASSPFLEGSYEQYF TGTGCCAGCAGCCCCTTCCTAGAAGGTTCCTACGAGCAGTACTTC
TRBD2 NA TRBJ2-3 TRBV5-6 CASSFSGRASTDTQYF TGTGCCAGCAGCTTTAGCGGGAGGGCCAGCACAGATACGCAGTATTTT